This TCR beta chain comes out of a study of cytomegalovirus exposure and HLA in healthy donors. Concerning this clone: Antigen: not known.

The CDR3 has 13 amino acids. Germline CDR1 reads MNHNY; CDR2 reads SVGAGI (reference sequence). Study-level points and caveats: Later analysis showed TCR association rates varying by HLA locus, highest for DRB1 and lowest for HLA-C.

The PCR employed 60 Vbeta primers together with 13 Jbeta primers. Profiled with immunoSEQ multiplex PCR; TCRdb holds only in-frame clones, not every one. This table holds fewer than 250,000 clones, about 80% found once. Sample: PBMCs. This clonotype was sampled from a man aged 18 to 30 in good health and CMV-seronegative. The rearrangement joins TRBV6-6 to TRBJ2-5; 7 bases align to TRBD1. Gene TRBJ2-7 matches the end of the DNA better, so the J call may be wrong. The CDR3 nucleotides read TGTGCCAGTAACCCGGGACAGACCTACGAGCAGTACTTC. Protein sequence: CASNPGQTYEQYF.